This TCR beta chain was sequenced during a study of control samples from healthy donors and cancer patients. Sequencing used immunoSEQ multiplex PCR; TCRdb keeps in-frame clones, though not all of them. The data contain about 160,000 clones, roughly 92% of them singletons. This TCR came from a woman aged 25 to 45 in good health. The sample consisted of blood.

As DNA, the CDR3 is TGTGCCTGCCGGGACAGATATAATTCACCCCTCCACTTT. Translated, it gives CACRDRYNSPLHF. The rearrangement joins TRBV30 to TRBJ1-6; TRBD1 agrees at 7 bases. Trimming at V came to 6 bases and at J to 4 bases, leaving 3 bases not matched to a gene. The CDR3 is 13 residues long. Germline V gives CDR1 GTSNPN, CDR2 SVGIG (reference sequence).